The text below deals with one TCR beta chain. The data are from a study of CD8 T cells in Susac syndrome. Random hexamers served to reverse transcribe roughly 0.5 to 1 ug RNA. TCRdb reprocessed the immunoSEQ multiplex PCR reads via MiXCR and lists one record per CDR3 protein. This table has under 150,000 distinct CDR3 sequences, less than 95% appearing once. Germline lookup yields CDR1 LGHDT and CDR2 YNNKEL (reference sequence). Trimming took 0 bases from V and 8 from J; bases not matched to a gene: 8. CDR3 length equals 17 residues. This chain uses TRBV3-1 with TRBJ2-2, with TRBD2 matching 11 bases. This TCR was recovered from a human donor with multiple sclerosis. Sample: CD4+ T cells from PBMCs. The CDR3 loop is CASSQETGLAEGGELFF. CDR3 sequence (DNA): TGTGCCAGCAGCCAAGAGACGGGACTAGCGGAAGGGGGGGAGCTGTTTTTT.